The TCR beta chain described here comes from a study of OX40 agonist ivuxolimab in advanced cancers. The overall study: Patients were dosed intravenously with ivuxolimab at 0.01 to 10 mg/kg every 2 weeks.

The length of the CDR3 is 15 residues. Germline V gene lookup returns CDR1 MNHEY and CDR2 SMNVEV (reference sequence). Trimming shortened V by 3 bases and J by 8 bases, and 17 bases separated the two germline ends. TCRdb's copy holds only in-frame clones and misses some; the assay was immunoSEQ multiplex PCR. The sample lists over 100,000 clones; 85% to 95% were seen once. The TCR originated in an adult with an advanced solid tumor such as melanoma, head and neck, liver or kidney cancer. The source was CD4+ or CD8+ T cells sorted from blood, collected in a trial of the OX40 agonist ivuxolimab. The V gene is TRBV27, the J gene TRBJ2-1; D not certain. CDR3 loop: CASSLPGSPDDEQFF. The DNA of the CDR3 is TGTGCCAGCAGTTTGCCCGGGTCCCCGGACGATGAGCAGTTCTTC.